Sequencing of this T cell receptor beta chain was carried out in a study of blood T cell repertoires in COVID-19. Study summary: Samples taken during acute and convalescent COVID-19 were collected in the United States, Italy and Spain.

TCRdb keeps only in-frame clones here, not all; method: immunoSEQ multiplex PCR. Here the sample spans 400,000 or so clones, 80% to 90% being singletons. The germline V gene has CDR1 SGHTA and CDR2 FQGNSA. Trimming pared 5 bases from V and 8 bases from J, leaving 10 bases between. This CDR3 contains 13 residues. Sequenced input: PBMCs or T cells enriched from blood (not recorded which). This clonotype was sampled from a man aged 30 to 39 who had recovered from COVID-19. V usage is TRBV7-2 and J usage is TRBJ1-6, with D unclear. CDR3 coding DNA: TGTGCCAGCAGCGCGCAGGAGGATTCACCCCTCCACTTT. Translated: CASSAQEDSPLHF.